The 2 T cell receptor beta chains below all came from one sample that was sequenced in a study of identical twins (dated by TCRdb to about 2016). The method behind the library was 5' RACE. Sequencing instrument: Illumina HiSeq 2000. The raw public reads went through TCRdb reprocessing: fastp at Q25, MiXCR clone calling, in-frame beta chains kept. For every CDR3 protein sequence, its rows merge into one entry that carries the most common genes and DNA. The sample yields 430,000 or so distinct CDR3 sequences; roughly a quarter were counted once. Of the sample, over 2.5% falls within the top ten clones. These data were likewise used in another study, on T cells expressing NK-cell markers.

Specimen: CD4+ T cells sorted from blood. Receptors originate from a woman aged 18-30 years in good health.

This clonotype was counted a few times. V usage is TRBV7-8 and J usage is TRBJ2-3, with 7 positions matching TRBD2. The CDR3 runs 12 residues. The germline V gene has CDR1 SGHVS and CDR2 FQNEAQ. V dropped 5 bases and J dropped 8; count of bases not matched to a gene: 4. The CDR3 region is CASSLTSSTQYF. In nucleotides, the CDR3 is TGTGCCAGCAGCCTGACTAGCTCTACGCAGTATTTT.

This clonotype appeared a few times. The chain employs TRBV11-3 and TRBJ1-6; D gene ambiguous. The V end lost 3 bases, the J end lost 10 bases, and 10 bases lay between the germline ends. The CDR3 length is 13 residues. Per the germline V gene, CDR1 is SGHNT and CDR2 is YENEEA. The CDR3 DNA is TGTGCCAGCAGCTTGAGGGCTCGGTCACCCCTCCACTTT. As protein: CASSLRARSPLHF. The entire variable domain, with the rest obtained from reference TRBV11-3 and TRBJ1-6, is as follows: EAGVVQSPRYKIIEKKQPVAFWCNPISGHNTLYWYLQNLGQGPELLIRYENEEAVDDSQLPKDRFSAERLKGVDSTLKIQPAELGDSAVYLCASSLRARSPLHFGNGTRLTVT.